The source of this T cell receptor (beta chain) is a study of blood T cell repertoires in COVID-19. About the study: Researchers got acute and convalescent COVID-19 samples from the United States, Italy and Spain. Nucleic acid was either cDNA or gDNA, and it came from T cells, B-cell-depleted T cells, or PBMCs.

In the original workflow: Amplified reference gene primers provided the basis for estimating nucleated cell counts. Assay: immunoSEQ multiplex PCR; the TCRdb copy retains only in-frame clones and omits some. For V, J and clone size, that table is used; D and trimming come from the DNA. The sample holds approximately 260,000 clones; 70% to 90% are singletons and the top ten take 2% to 2.5%. In germline, CDR1 is SQVTM, CDR2 ANQGSEA. V lost 3 bases and J lost 4, with 9 bases in between. The CDR3 has 13 residues. This clonotype was sampled from a woman aged 35 to 49 who had recovered from COVID-19. Sequenced material: peripheral blood. This sequence joins TRBV29-1 and TRBJ2-2; a weak D match, TRBD2 (5 bases). The CDR3, as DNA: TGCAGCGTTGATCTAGCCTCCACCGGGGAGCTGTTTTTT. This codes for CSVDLASTGELFF.